Following are 19 T cell receptor beta chains from one sample sequenced in a study of blood T cells in healthy people across ages (dated by TCRdb to about 2015). The protocol used for the library was 5' RACE. The data were produced on an Illumina HiSeq 2500. The second PCR ran for roughly 7 to 12 cycles and used a J-beta primer mix along with a sample-barcoded 5' primer. TCRdb reworked the public reads: Q25 trimming with fastp, MiXCR clone assembly, productive beta chains retained. Every CDR3 protein is listed once, alongside the most common genes and DNA of its rows. Counted in this sample were around 1,500,000 distinct CDR3 sequences; approximately 38% of them appeared once. The biggest ten clones account for around 8% of the sample. The sample comprised blood. These receptors were collected from a young woman in good health.

V is TRBV4-1 and J is TRBJ2-4, with D perhaps matching TRBD1 (5 bases). Judging by the DNA end, TRBJ2-7 fits better; the J call may be wrong. The CDR3 is 17 residues long. Per the germline V gene, CDR1 is MGHRA and CDR2 is YSYEKL. CDR3 protein: CASSQDDKGYITYEQYF. CDR3 DNA: TGCGCCAGCAGCCAAGACGACAAGGGGTACATAACCTACGAGCAGTACTTC.

The sample holds a few counts of this clonotype. V is TRBV6-5 and J is TRBJ2-4; D gene ambiguous. Trimming pared 2 bases from V and 13 bases from J, leaving 12 bases between. Per the germline V gene, CDR1 is MNHEY and CDR2 is SVGAGI. The CDR3 extends over 12 amino acids. The CDR3 DNA follows: TGTGCCAGCAGTTACGACGGCTTGGAGCAGTACTTC. It yields the protein CASSYDGLEQYF.

V gene TRBV20-1 combines with J gene TRBJ2-7, with 10 bases fitting TRBD2. The germline gives CDR1 DFQATT, CDR2 SNEGSKA (reference sequence). The CDR3 contains 14 residues. V was clipped by 4 bases and J by 3 bases; unmatched bases: 6. CDR3 bases: TGCAGTGCTATTCCCCCTAGCGGGAGCTACGAGCAGTACTTC. The encoded protein is CSAIPPSGSYEQYF.

The CDR3 region has the DNA TGTGCCAGCAGCTTTTGGTGGGCGGGGGGGCGCACCGGGGAGCTGTTTTTT. Translated, it gives CASSFWWAGGRTGELFF. The V call is TRBV28, the J call TRBJ2-2; 9 nucleotides match TRBD2. CDR3 size: 17 residues. Per the germline V gene, CDR1 is MDHEN and CDR2 is SYDVKM. With V trimmed by 6 bases and J by 4 bases, 12 bases remained unmatched.

This clonotype was counted once. The CDR3 region is CASGGSSGNSREQYF. In DNA form, the CDR3 reads TGCGCCAGCGGAGGAAGTAGCGGGAACTCACGGGAGCAGTACTTC. The chain carries TRBV5-1 and TRBJ2-5; 8 nucleotides agree with TRBD2. CDR1 SGHRS and CDR2 YFSETQ come from the germline V gene. The CDR3 length is 15 residues. Losses at the gene ends were 7 bases for V and 11 bases for J; bases not matched to a gene: 19.

V and J are TRBV20-1 and TRBJ2-1; 11 bases are shared with TRBD2. The CDR3 sequence is 15 residues long. The trim removed 3 bases at V and 8 bases at J, leaving 9 bases unmatched. CDR1 and CDR2 (germline): DFQATT, SNEGSKA (reference sequence). CDR3 sequence reads: CSARETSGSNDEQFF. DNA of the CDR3: TGCAGTGCTAGGGAAACTAGCGGGAGCAATGATGAGCAGTTCTTC.

V is TRBV2 and J is TRBJ1-2; D perhaps matches TRBD1 (6 bases). Germline values: CDR1 SNHLY, CDR2 FYNNEI. With 2 bases removed from V and 0 bases from J, the gap between germline ends came to 19 bases. The CDR3 spans 18 residues. The CDR3 loop is CASSETTGWALANYGYTF. CDR3 nucleotides: TGTGCCAGCAGTGAAACTACAGGGTGGGCGTTAGCTAACTATGGCTACACCTTC.

In this sample, this clonotype turned up a few times. The chain couples TRBV9 to TRBJ1-2, with a weak D call TRBD1 (5 bases). V was cut by 7 bases and J by 4 bases, with 14 bases left in between. Germline V gene lookup returns CDR1 SGDLS and CDR2 YYNGEE. The CDR3 has 13 residues. The CDR3 DNA reads as TGTGCCAGCGGGGGGGAAGGAGCCTATGGCTACACCTTC. Its translation: CASGGEGAYGYTF.

The rearrangement uses TRBV21-1 and TRBJ1-2; no DNA check was done on the table's D call, TRBD1. TRBV21-1 represents a pseudogene. This CDR3 contains 15 residues. The CDR3, as DNA: TGTGCCAGCAGCAAAGAGCAGGGGGGCTTTCCTGGCTACACCTTC. Its translation: CASSKEQGGFPGYTF.

Many counts were recorded for this clonotype. The J gene is TRBJ2-1, the V gene TRBV4-1; D ambiguous. This CDR3 comprises 16 residues. The V gene lost 0 bases and the J gene lost 0 bases, with 9 bases spanning the gap. Germline CDR1 MGHRA, CDR2 YSYEKL. DNA for the CDR3: TGCGCCAGCAGCCAAGAGAGCCTAGACTCCTACAATGAGCAGTTCTTC. Its translation is CASSQESLDSYNEQFF.

This clonotype occurred a few times. The V call is TRBV20-1, the J call TRBJ1-6; D is undetermined. The length of the CDR3 is 12 residues. V was shortened by 6 bases and J by 5 bases, with 8 bases between the two germline ends. Germline loops: CDR1 DFQATT, CDR2 SNEGSKA (reference sequence). CDR3 residues: CSAGYDNSPLHF. CDR3 sequence (DNA): TGCAGTGCCGGGTATGATAATTCACCCCTCCACTTT.

The chain employs TRBV20-1 and TRBJ2-7; weak D call: TRBD2 (6 bases). The J call may be wrong; the DNA end is better matched by TRBJ2-5. This CDR3 spans 16 amino acids. The germline gives CDR1 DFQATT, CDR2 SNEGSKA (reference sequence). CDR3 residues: CSARDPLAGSQETQYF. CDR3 DNA sequence: TGCAGTGCTAGAGATCCCCTGGCGGGGAGCCAAGAGACCCAGTACTTC.

There are a few counts of this clonotype. This rearrangement joins TRBV6-5 to TRBJ2-5; D is undetermined. CDR1 is MNHEY and CDR2 is SVGAGI in the germline V gene. This CDR3 has 11 residues. The ends were cut back, 0 bases at V and 11 bases at J, with 7 bases in the middle. The CDR3 spells CASSYSTQQYF. The CDR3 DNA follows: TGTGCCAGCAGTTACTCGACTCAGCAGTACTTC.

This chain uses TRBV20-1 with TRBJ2-1, with D perhaps TRBD1 (6 bases). The CDR3 is 13 amino acids. Germline loops: CDR1 DFQATT, CDR2 SNEGSKA (reference sequence). Trimming took off 4 bases at V and 7 bases at J, with 14 bases between the two ends. CDR3 in amino acids: CSATGDGSNEQFF. The CDR3 DNA follows: TGCAGTGCTACAGGGGACGGATCAAATGAGCAGTTCTTC.

The chain links TRBV5-1 to TRBJ2-3; weak D call: TRBD1 (6 bases). V was shortened by 4 bases and J by 0 bases, with 12 bases between the two germline ends. The germline V gene encodes CDR1 SGHRS and CDR2 YFSETQ. There are 15 residues in the CDR3. DNA for the CDR3: TGCGCCAGCAGCCCCGGACAGATGAGCACAGATACGCAGTATTTT. It translates to CASSPGQMSTDTQYF.

The rearrangement links TRBV5-6 to TRBJ1-1, with D possibly being TRBD1 (6 bases). CDR1 is SGHDT and CDR2 is YYEEEE in the germline V gene. This CDR3 contains 14 residues. Trimming removed 2 bases from V and 3 bases from J, with 11 bases in between. As DNA, the CDR3 is TGTGCCAGCAGCTTATGGGGGCAGGACACTGAAGCTTTCTTT. It encodes CASSLWGQDTEAFF.

This chain links TRBV12-3 or TRBV12-4 with TRBJ2-5; no clear D gene. V was shortened by 6 bases and J by 1 base, with 9 bases between the two germline ends. CDR3 size: 13 residues. CDR3 DNA sequence: TGTGCCAGCAGAACAAAAGCCCAAGAGACCCAGTACTTC. Amino acids: CASRTKAQETQYF.

A word on this clonotype: One end of the junction is discordant with germline, which a read error may explain. The V call is TRBV19, the J call TRBJ2-7; unclear D gene. The germline V gene encodes CDR1 LNHDA and CDR2 SQIVND (reference sequence). CDR3 length: 14 residues. As DNA, the CDR3 is TGCGCCAGCAGCATCGGTGGTTACTCCTACGAGCAGTACTTC. This gives the protein CASSIGGYSYEQYF.

J is TRBJ2-7 and V is TRBV5-5; 9 bases match TRBD2. Per germline, CDR1 SGHKS and CDR2 YYEKEE (reference sequence). The V gene end was trimmed by 3 bases and the J gene end by 5 bases; junction bases not matched to a gene: 9. CDR3 length: 15 residues. In DNA, the CDR3 is TGTGCCAGCAGCTCTAGCGGGAACTCGGGGGACGAGCAGTACTTC. Translating gives CASSSSGNSGDEQYF. The full variable domain, completed using reference TRBV5-5 and TRBJ2-7, is DAGVTQSPTHLIKTRGQQVTLRCSPISGHKSVSWYQQVLGQGPQFIFQYYEKEERGRGNFPDRFSARQFPNYSSELNVNALLLGDSALYLCASSSSGNSGDEQYFGPGTRLTVT.